This TCR beta chain was found in a study of cytomegalovirus exposure and HLA in healthy donors. The CDR3 contains 14 residues. PCR amplification relied on 60 Vbeta primers (plus 13 Jbeta primers). Only in-frame clones appear in the TCRdb table, and some are missing; sequencing was by immunoSEQ multiplex PCR. The sample consists of 150,000 to 200,000 clones, around 84% of them appearing once. Whole-study results and caveats: Reportedly, TCR beta sequences accurately predicted HLA-A and HLA-B alleles in most subjects. Several top significant clusters appeared, in a later analysis, to be linked to common viral pathogens.

Worth noting for this clone: The antigen is not known.

The TCR was taken from a male donor in good health and CMV-seropositive. Sequencing was carried out using PBMCs. This chain joins TRBV21-1 and TRBJ2-7; TRBD1 is taken as the D call from the table, unchecked against the DNA. TRBV21-1 is a documented pseudogene. The CDR3 loop reads CASDSRDRGHEQYF. The CDR3 DNA sequence: TGTGCCAGCGACTCCCGGGACAGGGGCCACGAGCAGTACTTC.